The sequence of this T cell receptor (beta chain) was determined in a study of T-cell reconstitution after alpha-beta-depleted transplantation in children listed by TCRdb under 2016. Context from the whole study: T-cell immune reconstitution after TCRalphabeta/CD19-depleted allogeneic hematopoietic cell transplantation in children was quantitatively tracked in the study by means of TCR repertoire profiling. The paper's findings and limits, for the study overall: Over subsequent months, a decline in hyperexpanded clone frequencies was noted, and after one year, T-cell counts and TCRbeta diversity were mostly ascribed to newly produced T cells. Apparently early alphabetaT-cell count recovery about two months after transplant reportedly relied on only several hundred rapidly expanded clones derived from non-depleted graft cells. In some patients, high TCRbeta diversity at day 60 was attributed to recipient T cells and intrathymic progenitors that had survived conditioning.

This specimen's treatment or condition label, interpreted: allogeneic hematopoietic cell transplantation with graft depleted of TCRalphabeta T cells and CD19 B cells. Transplant recipients were children who received TCRalphabeta/CD19-depleted allogeneic hematopoietic cell grafts. This clonotype was recorded at least ten times. This clone's antigen is unknown. Per-base qualities were not stored, and no clone one base away is much larger. Library preparation was by PCR. Sequencing used an Illumina HiSeq 2500. TCR libraries were prepared with molecular barcoding, using unique molecular identifiers to normalize TCRbeta repertoire quantification. TCRdb reprocessing: public reads trimmed at Q25 with fastp, clones called with MiXCR, in-frame beta chains kept. Rows merge per CDR3 protein into single entries with the most common DNA and genes. The sample includes roughly 670,000 distinct CDR3 sequences, with around 13% observed a single time. The ten top clones hold 0.79% of the sample.

The germline V gene supplies CDR1 SQVTM and CDR2 ANQGSEA. V drops 4 bases and J drops 4 bases, leaving 11 bases in between. The CDR3 holds 12 amino acids from the cysteine to the phenylalanine. The entry retains the CDR3 DNA only, 36 bases that are in frame from base 1. The chain is made from TRBV29-1 and TRBJ2-7; the best D guess is TRBD2, with 5 bases matching. The specimen was PBMCs, collected before TCRalphabeta/CD19-depleted stem cell transplant. The sequence was obtained from a girl aged 2 to 10 with congenital amegakaryocytic thrombocytopenia, due to receive a stem cell transplant. DNA sequence: TGCAGCGTTGTCTCTAGAGGGTACGAGCAGTACTTC. This yields the protein CSVVSRGYEQYF.